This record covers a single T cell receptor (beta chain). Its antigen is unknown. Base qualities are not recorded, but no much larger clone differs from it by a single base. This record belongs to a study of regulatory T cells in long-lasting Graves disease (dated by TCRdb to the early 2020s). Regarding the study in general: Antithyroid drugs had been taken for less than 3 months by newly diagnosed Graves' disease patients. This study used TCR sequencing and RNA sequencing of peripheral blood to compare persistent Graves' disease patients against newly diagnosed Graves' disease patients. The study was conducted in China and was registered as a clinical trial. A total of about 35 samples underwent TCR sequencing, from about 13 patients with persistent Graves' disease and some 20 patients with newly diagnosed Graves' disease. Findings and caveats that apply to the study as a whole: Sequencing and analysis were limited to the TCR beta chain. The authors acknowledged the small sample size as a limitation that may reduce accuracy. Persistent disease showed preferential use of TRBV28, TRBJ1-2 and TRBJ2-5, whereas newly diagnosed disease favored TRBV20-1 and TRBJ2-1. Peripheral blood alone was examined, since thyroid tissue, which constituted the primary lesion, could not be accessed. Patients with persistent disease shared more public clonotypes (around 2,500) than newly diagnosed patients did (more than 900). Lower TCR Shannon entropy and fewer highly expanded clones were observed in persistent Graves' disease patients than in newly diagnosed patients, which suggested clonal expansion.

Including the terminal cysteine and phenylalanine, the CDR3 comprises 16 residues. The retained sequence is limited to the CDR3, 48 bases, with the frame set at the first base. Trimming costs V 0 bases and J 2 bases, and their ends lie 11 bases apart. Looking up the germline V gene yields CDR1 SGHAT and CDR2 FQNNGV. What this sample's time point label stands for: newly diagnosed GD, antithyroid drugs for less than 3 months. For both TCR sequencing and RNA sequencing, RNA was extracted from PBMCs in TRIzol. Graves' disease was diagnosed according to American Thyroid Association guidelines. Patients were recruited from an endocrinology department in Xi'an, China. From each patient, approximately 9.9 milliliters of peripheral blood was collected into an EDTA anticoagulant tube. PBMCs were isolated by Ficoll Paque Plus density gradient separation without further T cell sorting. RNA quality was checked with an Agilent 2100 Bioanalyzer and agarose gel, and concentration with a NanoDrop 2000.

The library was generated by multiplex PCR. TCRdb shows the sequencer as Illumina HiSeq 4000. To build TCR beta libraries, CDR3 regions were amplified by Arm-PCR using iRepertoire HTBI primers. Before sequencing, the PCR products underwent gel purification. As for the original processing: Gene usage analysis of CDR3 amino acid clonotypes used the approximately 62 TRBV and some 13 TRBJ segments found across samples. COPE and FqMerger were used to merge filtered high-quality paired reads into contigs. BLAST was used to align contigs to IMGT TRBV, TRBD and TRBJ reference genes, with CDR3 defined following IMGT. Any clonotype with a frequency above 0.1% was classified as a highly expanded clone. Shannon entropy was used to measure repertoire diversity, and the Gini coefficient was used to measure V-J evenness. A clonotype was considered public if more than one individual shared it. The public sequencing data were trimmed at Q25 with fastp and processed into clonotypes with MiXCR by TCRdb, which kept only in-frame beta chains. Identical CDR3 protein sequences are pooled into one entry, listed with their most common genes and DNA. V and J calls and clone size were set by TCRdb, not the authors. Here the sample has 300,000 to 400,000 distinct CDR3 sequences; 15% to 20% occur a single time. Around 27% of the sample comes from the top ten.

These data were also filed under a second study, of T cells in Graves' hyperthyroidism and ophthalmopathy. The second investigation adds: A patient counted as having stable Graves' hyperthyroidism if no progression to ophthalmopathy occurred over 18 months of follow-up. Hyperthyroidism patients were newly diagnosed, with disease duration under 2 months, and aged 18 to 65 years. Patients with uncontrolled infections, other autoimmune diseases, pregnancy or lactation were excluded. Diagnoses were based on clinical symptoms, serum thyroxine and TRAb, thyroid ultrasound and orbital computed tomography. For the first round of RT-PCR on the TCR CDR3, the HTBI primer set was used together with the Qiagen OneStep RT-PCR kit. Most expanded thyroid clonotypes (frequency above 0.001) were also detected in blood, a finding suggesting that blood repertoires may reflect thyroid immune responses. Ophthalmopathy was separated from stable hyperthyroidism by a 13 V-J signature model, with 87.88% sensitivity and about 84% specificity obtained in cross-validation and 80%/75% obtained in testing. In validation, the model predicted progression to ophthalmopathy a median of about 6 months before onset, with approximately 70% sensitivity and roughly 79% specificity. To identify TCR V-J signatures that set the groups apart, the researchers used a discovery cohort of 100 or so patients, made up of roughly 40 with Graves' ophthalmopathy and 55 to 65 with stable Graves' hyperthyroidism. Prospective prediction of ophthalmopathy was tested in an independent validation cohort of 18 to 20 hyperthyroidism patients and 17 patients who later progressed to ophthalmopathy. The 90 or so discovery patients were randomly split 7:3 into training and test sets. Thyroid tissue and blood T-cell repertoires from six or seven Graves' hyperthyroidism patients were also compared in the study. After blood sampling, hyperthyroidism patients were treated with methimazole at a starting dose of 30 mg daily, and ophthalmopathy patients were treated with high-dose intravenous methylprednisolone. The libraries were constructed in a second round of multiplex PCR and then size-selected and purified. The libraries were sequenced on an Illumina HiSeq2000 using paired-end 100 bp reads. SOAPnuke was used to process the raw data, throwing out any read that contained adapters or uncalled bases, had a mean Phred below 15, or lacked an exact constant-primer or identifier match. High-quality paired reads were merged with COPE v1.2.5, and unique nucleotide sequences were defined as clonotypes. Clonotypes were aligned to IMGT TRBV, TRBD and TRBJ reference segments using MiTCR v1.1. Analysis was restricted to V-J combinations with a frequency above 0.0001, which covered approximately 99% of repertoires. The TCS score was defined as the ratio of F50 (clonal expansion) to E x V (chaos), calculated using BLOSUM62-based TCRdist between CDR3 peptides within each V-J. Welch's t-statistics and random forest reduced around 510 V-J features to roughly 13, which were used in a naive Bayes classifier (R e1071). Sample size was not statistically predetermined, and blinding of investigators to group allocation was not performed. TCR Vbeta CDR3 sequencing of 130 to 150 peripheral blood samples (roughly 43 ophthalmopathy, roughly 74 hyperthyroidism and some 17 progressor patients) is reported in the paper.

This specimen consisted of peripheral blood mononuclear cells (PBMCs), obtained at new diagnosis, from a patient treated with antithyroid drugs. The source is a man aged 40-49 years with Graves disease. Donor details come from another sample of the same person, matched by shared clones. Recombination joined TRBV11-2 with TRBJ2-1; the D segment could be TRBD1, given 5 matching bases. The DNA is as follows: TGTGCCAGCAGCTTAGATCTGGCAGGGACCTACAATGAGCAGTTCTTC. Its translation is CASSLDLAGTYNEQFF.